This note documents a single T cell receptor (beta chain) sequence. In the same sample, other DNA sequences code for this CDR3. The V and J ends lost 6 bases and 6 bases, in that order; junction bases with no gene match: 0. The CDR3 consists of 12 residues. Looked up from germline, CDR1 is SGHTA and CDR2 is FQGNSA. The authors' processing: Amplification of reference gene primers provided the estimated nucleated cell counts. Generated by immunoSEQ multiplex PCR, the TCRdb table keeps only in-frame clones and is missing some. The V and J calls and clone size were taken over from that table, and D and trimming were inferred from the DNA. The profile covers about 88,000 clones, with 89% appearing a single time and approximately 5.5% taken by the ten largest. This sample was taken from a study of blood T cell repertoires in COVID-19. About the research overall: Acute-phase and convalescent COVID-19 samples originated in the United States, Italy and Spain. PBMCs, B-cell-depleted T cells, or T cells provided the cDNA or gDNA that made up the material.

Sample: peripheral blood. The chain carries TRBV7-2 and TRBJ2-3; 10 bases map to TRBD2. This TCR was recovered from a woman of 80 years or more with active COVID-19. The CDR3 loop is CASRGLADTQYF. Written as DNA, the CDR3 is TGTGCCAGCAGGGGACTAGCGGATACGCAGTATTTT.